Following are 5 T cell receptor beta chains from one sample sequenced in a study of STAT5B mutations in CD4+ large granular lymphocyte leukemia. Clones were sequenced by immunoSEQ multiplex PCR, and TCRdb holds only the in-frame ones, with some missing. The sample has around 34,000 clones, around four fifths seen once; the top ten hold roughly 4.4%. The sequencing input was CD4+ T cells from blood buffy coats. The receptor source for this set is a human donor in good health.

V is TRBV2 and J is TRBJ2-4; no clear D. Trimming shortened V by 5 bases and J by 0 bases, and 8 bases separated the two germline ends. This CDR3 is built from 14 residues. The germline V gene encodes CDR1 SNHLY and CDR2 FYNNEI. The CDR3: CASSSTLAKNIQYF. CDR3 DNA: TGTGCCAGCAGTTCTACTCTAGCCAAAAACATTCAGTACTTC.

The chain carries TRBV28 and TRBJ2-3, with 14 bases fitting TRBD2. The V and J ends lost 11 bases and 0 bases, in that order; junction bases with no gene match: 7. This CDR3 comprises 16 residues. Germline lookup yields CDR1 MDHEN and CDR2 SYDVKM. CDR3: CAGGLAGETSTDTQYF. In DNA, the CDR3 is TGTGCCGGGGGACTAGCGGGAGAGACTAGCACAGATACGCAGTATTTT.

The rearrangement uses TRBV7-8 and TRBJ2-1; 10 nucleotides agree with TRBD2. V gave up 5 bases and J gave up 7 bases; unmatched junction bases: 8. The CDR3 contains 15 residues. Per germline, CDR1 SGHVS and CDR2 FQNEAQ. CDR3 sequence (DNA): TGTGCCAGCAGCGCCCGGCTAGCGGGAGAGAATGAGCAGTTCTTC. It specifies CASSARLAGENEQFF.

This clone was counted only a few times. The chain employs TRBV30 and TRBJ1-2; D ambiguous. The germline gives CDR1 GTSNPN, CDR2 SVGIG (reference sequence). V lost 2 bases and J 3 bases, leaving 13 bases between the germline ends. The CDR3 spans 14 residues. CDR3 DNA sequence: TGTGCCTGGAGTCCCACCTGGAGGGACTATGGCTACACCTTC. Its translation: CAWSPTWRDYGYTF.

The chain couples TRBV6-1 to TRBJ1-3, with unresolved D. CDR1 and CDR2 (germline): MNHNS, SASEGT. With 6 bases removed from V and 1 base from J, the gap between germline ends came to 10 bases. CDR3 length equals 14 residues. In DNA, the CDR3 is TGTGCCAGCAGCCACGGGGATTCTGGAAACACCATATATTTT. This encodes CASSHGDSGNTIYF.